What follows are 21 T cell receptor beta chains derived from one specimen sequenced in a study of cytomegalovirus exposure and HLA in healthy donors. The repertoire was sequenced with immunoSEQ multiplex PCR; TCRdb's copy has only in-frame clones and lacks some. The data show some 76,000 clones, 94% seen once. The sequencing input was PBMCs. Receptors originate from a woman younger than 35 in good health and CMV-seronegative.

The chain joins TRBV4-1 to TRBJ1-3; 8 bases line up with TRBD1. The germline V gene has CDR1 MGHRA and CDR2 YSYEKL. The CDR3 covers 15 residues. V shed 3 bases and J 4 bases; nucleotides not matched to a gene: 5. The CDR3 bases are TGCGCCAGCAGCCACCTATGGACAGGGGGAAACACCATATATTTT. As protein: CASSHLWTGGNTIYF.

This clone occurred once. The V and J genes are TRBV6-1 and TRBJ2-7; TRBD2 matches at 8 bases. V trimming: 4 bases; J trimming: 4 bases; junction bases outside the gene matches: 9. CDR1 MNHNS and CDR2 SASEGT come from the germline V gene. The CDR3 is made up of 15 amino acids. The CDR3 spells CASSVELADVYEQYF. The CDR3 DNA reads TGTGCCAGCAGTGTGGAACTAGCGGACGTTTACGAGCAGTACTTC.

The rearrangement links TRBV14 to TRBJ2-1, with 15 bases lining up with TRBD2. V dropped 9 bases and J dropped 9; count of bases not matched to a gene: 9. The germline V gene encodes CDR1 SGHDN and CDR2 FVKESK. CDR3 length: 15 residues. The DNA of the CDR3 is TGTGCCAGACCCGGGACTAGCGGGAGGAGAGTTGAGCAGTTCTTC. Translation: CARPGTSGRRVEQFF.

The CDR3 region is CASIDRMNTEAFF. The CDR3 bases are TGTGCCAGCATAGACAGGATGAACACTGAAGCTTTCTTT. This rearrangement joins TRBV28 to TRBJ1-1, with TRBD1 as a possible D gene (6 bases). The length of the CDR3 is 13 residues. Germline lookup yields CDR1 MDHEN and CDR2 SYDVKM. The ends were cut back, 7 bases at V and 0 bases at J, with 9 bases in the middle.

The chain has TRBV5-1 and TRBJ2-1; 8 bases fit TRBD1. This CDR3 comprises 15 residues. V shed 2 bases and J 4 bases; nucleotides not matched to a gene: 5. Germline V gives CDR1 SGHRS, CDR2 YFSETQ. The DNA of the CDR3 is TGCGCCAGCAGCTTTAGGACAGGGACATACAATGAGCAGTTCTTC. Translation: CASSFRTGTYNEQFF.

V usage is TRBV19 and J usage is TRBJ2-3; a possible D gene is TRBD1 (5 bases). V was trimmed by 0 bases and J by 4 bases, leaving 8 bases between them. The CDR3 consists of 14 residues. Looked up from germline, CDR1 is LNHDA and CDR2 is SQIVND (reference sequence). The DNA of the CDR3 is TGTGCCAGTAGTATAGAGGGGCGCCCAGATACGCAGTATTTT. Protein sequence: CASSIEGRPDTQYF. Looking up the rest from reference TRBV19 and TRBJ2-3 gives the full variable domain: DGGITQSPKYLFRKEGQNVTLSCEQNLNHDAMYWYRQDPGQGLRLIYYSQIVNDFQKGDIAEGYSVSREKKESFPLTVTSAQKNPTAFYLCASSIEGRPDTQYFGPGTRLTVL.

This sequence joins TRBV28 and TRBJ2-7, with D hard to call. There are 15 residues in the CDR3. V was clipped by 7 bases and J by 3 bases, with 19 bases between them. Germline CDR1 MDHEN, CDR2 SYDVKM. CDR3 region: CASTTGFSNSYEQYF. The CDR3 region has the DNA TGTGCCAGCACCACCGGATTTAGTAACAGCTACGAGCAGTACTTC.

This clone was seen once. This rearrangement joins TRBV5-3 to TRBJ2-1; D gene uncertain. TRBV5-3 is classed as an ORF, of uncertain function. Trimming removed 8 bases at V and 6 bases at J, with 9 bases between. The CDR3 loop spans 11 amino acids. CDR3 bases: TGTGCCAGTTTTCCTAGCAATGAGCAGTTCTTC. Its protein product is CASFPSNEQFF.

This chain joins TRBV7-6 and TRBJ2-1; D might be TRBD1 (7 bases). Germline CDR1 and CDR2: SGHVS and FNYEAQ. Trimming removed 5 bases at V and 11 bases at J, with 19 bases between. The CDR3 is 14 residues long. CDR3 residues: CASSVDRVGRKQFF. DNA for the CDR3: TGTGCCAGCAGCGTCGACAGGGTAGGGAGGAAGCAGTTCTTC.

This rearrangement joins TRBV7-8 to TRBJ2-7; TRBD2 agrees at 9 bases. With V trimmed by 5 bases and J by 0 bases, 5 bases remained unmatched. This CDR3 is 15 amino acids long. Germline CDR1 SGHVS, CDR2 FQNEAQ. This CDR3 reads CASSPRTSASYEQYF. CDR3 in DNA: TGTGCCAGCAGCCCGAGGACTAGCGCCTCCTACGAGCAGTACTTC.

This chain connects TRBV27 to TRBJ1-6; 7 positions agree with TRBD1. The junction had 2 bases not matched to a gene; V was cut back by 3 bases and J by 9 bases. The CDR3 length is 13 residues. The V gene's germline CDR1 is MNHEY and CDR2 SMNVEV (reference sequence). The CDR3 coding sequence is TGTGCCAGCAGTTTGACAGGGTTTTCACCCCTCCACTTT. This encodes CASSLTGFSPLHF.

The chain is built from TRBV14 and TRBJ1-2; D is undetermined. Trimming took off 1 base at V and 6 bases at J, with 12 bases between the two ends. Germline V gene lookup returns CDR1 SGHDN and CDR2 FVKESK. This CDR3 is built from 14 residues. The DNA for the CDR3 is TGTGCCAGCAGCCAAGTCTCAGTAACTAATGGCTACACCTTC. Amino acid sequence: CASSQVSVTNGYTF.

This clone came up a few times. The rearrangement links TRBV6-4 to TRBJ2-2; 10 bases agree with TRBD2. Germline trimming cut 0 bases from V and 4 bases from J; bases unmatched to any gene: 2. Germline-derived CDR1 and CDR2 are MRHNA and SNTAGT. This CDR3 spans 16 amino acids. The chain's CDR3 is CASSDSPSGGTGELFF. In DNA form, the CDR3 reads TGTGCCAGCAGTGACTCTCCTAGCGGGGGCACCGGGGAGCTGTTTTTT.

J is TRBJ2-3 and V is TRBV5-8; D is unclear. The CDR3 contains 12 residues. In germline, CDR1 is SGHTS, CDR2 YDEGEE. V shed 7 bases and J shed 5 bases, with 11 bases lying between them. CDR3 sequence reads: CASGLFLDTQYF. As DNA, the CDR3 is TGTGCCAGCGGGCTATTTCTAGATACGCAGTATTTT.

The chain couples TRBV6-5 to TRBJ1-3; no clear D. Trimming took off 8 bases at V and 1 base at J, with 12 bases between the two ends. Germline lookup yields CDR1 MNHEY and CDR2 SVGAGI. The CDR3 runs to 14 residues. The chain's CDR3 is CASGPGGSGNTIYF. The CDR3 nucleotides read TGTGCCAGCGGCCCAGGAGGGTCTGGAAACACCATATATTTT.

The genes are TRBV5-4 and TRBJ2-1; D is ambiguous. CDR1 and CDR2 from the germline V gene are SGHNT and YYREEE (reference sequence). The CDR3 has 12 residues. The V end was cut by 0 bases, the J end by 8 bases, with 6 bases between. For the CDR3, the DNA is TGTGCCAGCAGCTTGGTAGCCGATGAGCAGTTCTTC. Its translation is CASSLVADEQFF.

The chain combines TRBV6-1 with TRBJ1-2; perhaps TRBD1 as D (5 bases). V was pared by 3 bases and J by 6 bases, with 20 bases between. CDR1 is MNHNS, CDR2 SASEGT, per germline. The CDR3 sequence is 16 residues long. CDR3 region: CASSDSGGGLGDGYTF. In nucleotides, the CDR3 is TGTGCCAGCAGTGATAGCGGGGGTGGGCTTGGAGATGGCTACACCTTC.

The V call is TRBV5-1, the J call TRBJ2-1, with a possible D match to TRBD2 (6 bases). Germline V gene data show CDR1 as SGHRS and CDR2 as YFSETQ. This CDR3 has 16 amino acids. V shed 0 bases and J shed 8 bases, with 18 bases lying between them. CDR3 region: CASSLGAGQGSYEQFF. In DNA form, the CDR3 reads TGCGCCAGCAGCTTGGGCGCGGGGCAGGGCAGTTATGAGCAGTTCTTC.

The table lists this clone with a count of one. V is TRBV2 and J is TRBJ2-5; 8 nucleotides align to TRBD1. The CDR3 runs 13 residues. The V gene end was trimmed by 4 bases and the J gene end by 5 bases; junction bases not matched to a gene: 3. Germline CDR1 and CDR2: SNHLY and FYNNEI. The CDR3, as DNA: TGTGCCAGCAGTGGGACAGGGTTGGAGACCCAGTACTTC. Translating gives CASSGTGLETQYF.

This clone was seen once. The rearrangement links TRBV2 to TRBJ2-5; 11 positions match TRBD2. Trimming cost V 9 bases and J 2 bases; bases outside gene matches: 8. The CDR3 is made up of 15 amino acids. Germline assignment: CDR1 SNHLY and CDR2 FYNNEI. The DNA of the CDR3 is TGTGCCAGTATACGACTAGCGGGGTTGCAAGAGACCCAGTACTTC. It encodes CASIRLAGLQETQYF.

The chain employs TRBV11-3 and TRBJ2-1, with TRBD2 matching 14 bases. Trimming cost V 10 bases and J 0 bases; bases outside gene matches: 5. The CDR3 is 16 residues long. The germline V gene encodes CDR1 SGHNT and CDR2 YENEEA. CDR3 amino acids: CANGLAGGISYNEQFF. CDR3 bases: TGTGCCAACGGACTAGCGGGAGGCATCTCCTACAATGAGCAGTTCTTC.